The next 5 T cell receptor beta chains were all read from a single sample in a study of blood T cell repertoires in COVID-19. The repertoire was sequenced with immunoSEQ multiplex PCR; TCRdb's copy has only in-frame clones and lacks some. This sample has 75,000 to 90,000 clones, with roughly nine tenths found just once. The sequenced sample was peripheral blood. Source of these receptors: a woman in her forties or fifties in a cohort sampled during active COVID-19.

This clone was seen a handful of times. This chain links TRBV30 with TRBJ1-2; a weak D match, TRBD1 (5 bases). Trimming left V 3 bases short and J 8 bases short, with 16 bases between. Germline lookup yields CDR1 GTSNPN and CDR2 SVGIG (reference sequence). The CDR3 contains 13 residues. CDR3 in DNA: TGTGCCTGGAGGATGGGCGGGGCGGACGGCTACACCTTC. Protein product: CAWRMGGADGYTF.

This chain connects TRBV3-1 (or the pseudogene TRBV3-2) to TRBJ1-4; no reliable D call. V was clipped by 6 bases and J by 7 bases, with 15 bases between them. CDR1 is LGHDT, CDR2 YNNKEL, per germline (reference sequence). This CDR3 is 14 amino acids long. CDR3 residues: CASRLGVYGEKLFF. CDR3 in DNA: TGTGCCAGCAGGCTGGGAGTTTACGGTGAAAAACTGTTTTTT.

The chain is built from TRBV28 and TRBJ2-7; D is uncertain. Per germline, CDR1 MDHEN and CDR2 SYDVKM. Trimming left V 4 bases short and J 6 bases short, with 7 bases between. The CDR3 is 11 amino acids. The CDR3 region is CASSSVFEQYF. CDR3 bases: TGTGCCAGCAGTTCAGTTTTCGAGCAGTACTTC.

The chain employs TRBV10-3 and TRBJ1-2; TRBD1 aligns across 7 bases. V was pared by 6 bases and J by 3 bases, with 13 bases of the junction left unmatched. Per germline, CDR1 ENHRY and CDR2 SYGVKD. CDR3 length equals 16 residues. The CDR3 is CAIRVQGQTGDYGYTF. In DNA, the CDR3 is TGTGCCATCAGGGTACAGGGGCAGACAGGAGACTATGGCTACACCTTC.

The chain links TRBV5-5 to TRBJ1-4; the match to TRBD1 covers 9 bases. The V gene's germline CDR1 is SGHKS and CDR2 YYEKEE (reference sequence). Losses at the gene ends were 2 bases for V and 5 bases for J; bases not matched to a gene: 4. The length of the CDR3 is 15 residues. In DNA, the CDR3 is TGTGCCAGCAGCTTAATAGGGACAGGGAATGAAAAACTGTTTTTT. It encodes CASSLIGTGNEKLFF.